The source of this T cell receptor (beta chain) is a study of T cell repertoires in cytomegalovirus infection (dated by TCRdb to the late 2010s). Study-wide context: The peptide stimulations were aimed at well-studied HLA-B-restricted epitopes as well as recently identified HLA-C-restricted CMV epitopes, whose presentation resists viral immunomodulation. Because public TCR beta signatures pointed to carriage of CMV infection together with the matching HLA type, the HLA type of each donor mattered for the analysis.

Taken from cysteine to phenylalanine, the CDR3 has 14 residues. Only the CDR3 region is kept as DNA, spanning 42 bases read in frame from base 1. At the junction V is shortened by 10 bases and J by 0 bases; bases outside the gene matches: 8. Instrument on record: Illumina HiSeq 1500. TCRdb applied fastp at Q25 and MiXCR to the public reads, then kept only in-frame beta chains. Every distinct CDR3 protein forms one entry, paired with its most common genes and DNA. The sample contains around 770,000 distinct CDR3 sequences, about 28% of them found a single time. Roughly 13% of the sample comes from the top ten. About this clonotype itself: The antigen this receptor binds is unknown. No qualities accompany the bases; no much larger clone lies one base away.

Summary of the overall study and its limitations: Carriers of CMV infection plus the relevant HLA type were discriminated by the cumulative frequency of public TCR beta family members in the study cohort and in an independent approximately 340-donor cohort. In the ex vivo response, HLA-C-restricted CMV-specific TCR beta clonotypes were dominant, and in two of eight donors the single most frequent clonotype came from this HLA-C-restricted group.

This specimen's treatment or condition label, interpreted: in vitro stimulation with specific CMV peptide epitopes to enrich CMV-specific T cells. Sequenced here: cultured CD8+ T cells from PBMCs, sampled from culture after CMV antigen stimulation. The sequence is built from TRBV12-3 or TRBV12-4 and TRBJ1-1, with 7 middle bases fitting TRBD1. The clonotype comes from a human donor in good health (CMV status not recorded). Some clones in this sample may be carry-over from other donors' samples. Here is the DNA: TGTGCCATCCGACAGGGTTCTGTGAACACTGAAGCTTTCTTT. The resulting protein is CAIRQGSVNTEAFF.